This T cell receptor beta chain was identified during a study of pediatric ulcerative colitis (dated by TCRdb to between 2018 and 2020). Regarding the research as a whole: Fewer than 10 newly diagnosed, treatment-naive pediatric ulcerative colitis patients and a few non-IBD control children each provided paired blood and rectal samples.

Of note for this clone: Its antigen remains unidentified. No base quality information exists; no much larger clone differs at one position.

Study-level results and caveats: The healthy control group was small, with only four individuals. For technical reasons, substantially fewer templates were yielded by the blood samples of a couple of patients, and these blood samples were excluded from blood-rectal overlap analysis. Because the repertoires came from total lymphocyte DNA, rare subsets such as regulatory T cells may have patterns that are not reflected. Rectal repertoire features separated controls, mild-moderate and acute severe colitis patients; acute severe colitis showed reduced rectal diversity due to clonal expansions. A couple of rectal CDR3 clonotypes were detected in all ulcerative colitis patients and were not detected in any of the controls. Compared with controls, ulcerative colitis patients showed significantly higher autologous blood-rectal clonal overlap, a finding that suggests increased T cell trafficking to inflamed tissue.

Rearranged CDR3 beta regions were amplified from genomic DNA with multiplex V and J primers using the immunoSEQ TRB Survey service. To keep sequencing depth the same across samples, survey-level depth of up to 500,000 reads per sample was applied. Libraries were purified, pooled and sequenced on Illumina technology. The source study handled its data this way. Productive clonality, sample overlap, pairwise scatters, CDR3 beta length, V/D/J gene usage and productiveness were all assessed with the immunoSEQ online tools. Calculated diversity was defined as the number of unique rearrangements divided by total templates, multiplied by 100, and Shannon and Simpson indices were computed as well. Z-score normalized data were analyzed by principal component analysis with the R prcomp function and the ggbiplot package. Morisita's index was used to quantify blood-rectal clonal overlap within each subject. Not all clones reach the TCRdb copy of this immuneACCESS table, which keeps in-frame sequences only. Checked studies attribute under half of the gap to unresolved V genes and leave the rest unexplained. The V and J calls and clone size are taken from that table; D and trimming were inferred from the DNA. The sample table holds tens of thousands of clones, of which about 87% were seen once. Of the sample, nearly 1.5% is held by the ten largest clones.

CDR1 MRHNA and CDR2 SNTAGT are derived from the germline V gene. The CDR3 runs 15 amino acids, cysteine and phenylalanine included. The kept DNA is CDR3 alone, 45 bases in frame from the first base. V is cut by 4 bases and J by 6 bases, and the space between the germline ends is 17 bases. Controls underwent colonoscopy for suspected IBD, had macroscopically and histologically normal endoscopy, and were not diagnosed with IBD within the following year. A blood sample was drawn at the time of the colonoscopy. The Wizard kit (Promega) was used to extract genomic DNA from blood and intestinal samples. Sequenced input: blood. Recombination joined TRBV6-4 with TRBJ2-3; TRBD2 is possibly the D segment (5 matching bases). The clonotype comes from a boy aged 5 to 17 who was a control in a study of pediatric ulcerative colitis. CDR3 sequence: CASSVRSGVGDTQYF. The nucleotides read TGTGCCAGCAGTGTGAGGAGCGGAGTAGGGGATACGCAGTATTTT.